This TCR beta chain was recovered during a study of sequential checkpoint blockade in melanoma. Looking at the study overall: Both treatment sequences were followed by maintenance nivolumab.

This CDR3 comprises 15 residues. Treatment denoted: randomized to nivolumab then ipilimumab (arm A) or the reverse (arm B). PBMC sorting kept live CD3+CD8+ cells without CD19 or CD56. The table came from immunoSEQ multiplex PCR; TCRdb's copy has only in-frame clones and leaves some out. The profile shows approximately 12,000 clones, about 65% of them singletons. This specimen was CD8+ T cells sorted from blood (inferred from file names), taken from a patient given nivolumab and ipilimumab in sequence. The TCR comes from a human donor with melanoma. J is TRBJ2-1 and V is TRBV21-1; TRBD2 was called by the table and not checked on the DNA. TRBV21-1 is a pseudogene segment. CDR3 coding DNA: TGTGCCAGCAGAACTCCGGGACTAGCGTACAATGAGCAGTTCTTC. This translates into CASRTPGLAYNEQFF.